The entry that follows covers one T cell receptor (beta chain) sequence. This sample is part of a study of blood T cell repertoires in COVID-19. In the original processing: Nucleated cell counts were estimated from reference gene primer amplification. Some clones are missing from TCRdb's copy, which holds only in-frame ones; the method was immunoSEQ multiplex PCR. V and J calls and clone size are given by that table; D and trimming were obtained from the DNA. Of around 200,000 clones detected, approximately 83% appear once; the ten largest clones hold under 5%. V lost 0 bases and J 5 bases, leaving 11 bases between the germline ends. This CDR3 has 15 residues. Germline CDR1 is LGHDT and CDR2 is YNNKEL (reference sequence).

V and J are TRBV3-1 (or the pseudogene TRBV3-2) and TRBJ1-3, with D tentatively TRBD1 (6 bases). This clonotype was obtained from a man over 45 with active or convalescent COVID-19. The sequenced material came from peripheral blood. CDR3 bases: TGTGCCAGCAGCCAAGATGTAAGGGGGAGAAACACCATATATTTT. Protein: CASSQDVRGRNTIYF.